This T cell receptor beta chain stems from a study of blood T cell repertoires in COVID-19 (dated by TCRdb to 2020 to 2021). Regarding the complete study: Samples covering the acute and convalescent phases of COVID-19 were provided by collaborators in the United States, Italy and Spain. HLA class I and class II types, where available, came from metadata supplied by the sample provider rather than from assay-based typing. A de-identified subject ID, COVID-19 status, age in years and sex were almost always included in the sample metadata. The material from the prospective study consisted of cDNA or gDNA derived from T cells, B-cell-depleted T cells, or PBMCs. The repertoires were made available in a free public database intended to serve as a resource for research on the immune response to SARS-CoV-2. The dataset comprised deeply sampled blood TCRbeta repertoires from subjects exposed to, actively infected with, or recovered from COVID-19. The samples were drawn from two sources: the first 160 participants of the ongoing ImmuneRACE study, and 950 to 1,500 subjects contributed by 6 global collaborators. General study outcomes and caveats: Clinical and demographic metadata were provided uncurated, with the amount varying by source and participant.

The immunoSEQ Assay, a bias-controlled multiplex PCR, was used to amplify TCRbeta CDR3 regions from genomic DNA. Concerning the study's data processing: The number of nucleated cells in each sample was estimated from the amplification of reference gene primers within the assay. Sequence reads were collapsed and filtered to measure the absolute abundance of every unique TCRbeta CDR3 rearrangement. For each sample, productive Simpson clonality was calculated by taking the square root of Simpson's diversity index across productive rearrangements. TCRdb holds this immuneACCESS table with in-frame rearrangements only. Some clones are missing; in checked studies, unresolved V genes explain under half, and the rest has no known cause. That table supplies the V and J calls and clone size; D and trimming were determined from the DNA. The table for this sample lists 150,000 to 190,000 clones; 75% to 85% of them were counted only once. Together, the top ten hold 9.8% of the sample.

Comments on this clone: It lacks a known antigen. The input lacks base qualities; no much larger clone sits a single base away.

Each collaborating institution followed its own protocols to collect whole blood in K2EDTA tubes. For TCRbeta analysis, collaborator samples were shipped as frozen whole blood, as isolated PBMCs, or as DNA extracted from either sample type. Input material: peripheral blood. The sequence came from a woman aged 50 to 60 with acute or convalescent COVID-19.

The CDR3 is CASSPRQGGEGNTIYF. Here is the DNA: TGTGCCAGCAGCCCCAGACAGGGTGGGGAAGGAAACACCATATATTTT. This chain joins TRBV9 to TRBJ1-3, and TRBD1 matches 7 of the central bases. The CDR3 numbers 16 residues from cysteine through phenylalanine. The only DNA kept is the CDR3, 48 bases in frame from the first base. CDR1 is given as SGDLS and CDR2 as YYNGEE, both from the germline V gene. V is trimmed back by 4 bases and J by 4 bases, and the junction contains 11 bases that no gene match accounts for.